This T cell receptor (beta chain) is from a study of blood T cell repertoires in COVID-19. Study-level background: Researchers got acute and convalescent COVID-19 samples from the United States, Italy and Spain. The analysed material was cDNA or gDNA that came from T cells, B-cell-depleted T cells, or PBMCs.

Per the authors' pipeline: Amplified reference gene primers provided the basis for estimating nucleated cell counts. Generated by immunoSEQ multiplex PCR, the TCRdb table keeps only in-frame clones and is missing some. That table supplies the V and J calls and clone size; D and trimming were determined from the DNA. The sample carries some 150,000 clones, 70% to 90% recorded once. Germline lookup yields CDR1 DFQATT and CDR2 SNEGSKA (reference sequence). This CDR3 comprises 12 residues. The ends were cut back, 3 bases at V and 4 bases at J, with 8 bases in the middle. Source material: peripheral blood. The V gene is TRBV20-1, the J gene TRBJ2-3; D gene unclear. This clonotype was sampled from a woman aged 80 or older in a cohort sampled during active or convalescent COVID-19. The CDR3 DNA reads TGCAGTGCTAGTCCGCAGGCAGATACGCAGTATTTT. It translates to CSASPQADTQYF.